This note documents a single T cell receptor (beta chain) sequence. This record belongs to a study of blood T cell repertoires in COVID-19. CDR1 LNHDA and CDR2 SQIVND come from the germline V gene (reference sequence). J gave up 6 bases and V 4 bases, and 8 bases lay outside the gene matches. This CDR3 is 15 amino acids long. TCRdb keeps only in-frame clones here, not all; method: immunoSEQ multiplex PCR. This sample has 200,000 or so clones, with 70% to 85% found just once. The specimen sequenced was PBMCs or T cells enriched from blood (not recorded which). The chain couples TRBV19 to TRBJ1-5; TRBD1 matches at 8 bases. The receptor's source is a man between 60 and 70 years old who had recovered from COVID-19. This chain's CDR3 is CASSTGQGRGQPQHF. The CDR3 region has the DNA TGTGCCAGTAGTACCGGACAGGGTCGAGGTCAGCCCCAGCATTTT.